This T cell receptor beta chain originates from a study of blood T cell repertoires in COVID-19. For the study at large: PBMCs, B-cell-depleted T cells, or T cells were the source of the cDNA or gDNA that made up the material.

Original analysis: Estimation of nucleated cell counts relied on the amplification of reference gene primers. Data came from immunoSEQ multiplex PCR; TCRdb stores just in-frame clones and leaves some out. V, J and clone size are those of that table, while D and trimming were read from the DNA. The repertoire includes around 250,000 clones, around 90% of them detected once, and around 1.3% sits in the top ten. Participant reports of clinical history set cohort assignment. The sequence derives from a human donor in a cohort exposed to, infected with or recovered from COVID-19 (not recorded which). The donor label of this sample is uncertain. Specimen: PBMCs or T cells enriched from blood (not recorded which).

This chain's CDR3 is CAWSQGLAGPDTQYF. The CDR3 coding sequence is TGTGCCTGGAGTCAGGGACTAGCGGGGCCAGATACGCAGTATTTT. The genes are TRBV30 and TRBJ2-3; TRBD2 aligns across 13 bases. After removal of 2 bases from V and 4 bases from J, the junction contained 3 bases not matched to a gene. The CDR3 is made up of 15 amino acids. Germline lookup yields CDR1 GTSNPN and CDR2 SVGIG (reference sequence).